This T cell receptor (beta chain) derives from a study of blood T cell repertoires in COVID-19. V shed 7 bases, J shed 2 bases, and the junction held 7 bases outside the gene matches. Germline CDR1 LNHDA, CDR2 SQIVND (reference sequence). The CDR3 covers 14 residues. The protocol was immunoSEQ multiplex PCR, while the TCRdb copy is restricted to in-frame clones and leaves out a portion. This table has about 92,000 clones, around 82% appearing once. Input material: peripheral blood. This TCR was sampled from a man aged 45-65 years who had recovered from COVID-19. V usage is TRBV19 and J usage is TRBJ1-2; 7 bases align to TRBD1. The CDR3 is CASTLGTVNYGYTF. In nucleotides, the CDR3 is TGTGCCAGTACCCTAGGGACAGTGAACTATGGCTACACCTTC. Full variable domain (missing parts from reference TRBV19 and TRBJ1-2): DGGITQSPKYLFRKEGQNVTLSCEQNLNHDAMYWYRQDPGQGLRLIYYSQIVNDFQKGDIAEGYSVSREKKESFPLTVTSAQKNPTAFYLCASTLGTVNYGYTFGSGTRLTVV.